Below, one TCR beta chain is given with its context. This record belongs to a study of OX40 agonist ivuxolimab in advanced cancers. Study summary: Those treated in dose escalation had hepatocellular carcinoma, melanoma, renal cell cancer or head and neck cancer.

The CDR3 length is 16 residues. CDR1 is MGHRA, CDR2 YSYEKL, per germline. Between the trimmed V and J ends, which lost 0 bases and 9 bases, there was a span of 18 bases. The repertoire was sequenced with immunoSEQ multiplex PCR; TCRdb's copy has only in-frame clones and lacks some. The sample has 45,000 to 60,000 clones; roughly 83% are singletons. The chain has TRBV4-1 and TRBJ2-1, with D unresolved. Sequenced here: CD4+ or CD8+ T cells sorted from blood, sampled in a trial of the OX40 agonist ivuxolimab. The origin of this receptor is an adult with an advanced solid tumor such as melanoma, head and neck, liver or kidney cancer. The chain's CDR3 is CASSQDQWTRGSEQFF. The CDR3 nucleotides are TGCGCCAGCAGCCAAGATCAGTGGACCCGAGGCAGTGAGCAGTTCTTC.